This T cell receptor (beta chain) was sequenced during a study of blood T cell repertoires in COVID-19. About the research overall: From T cells, B-cell-depleted T cells, or PBMCs came the material, which was cDNA or gDNA.

Study processing details: Amplifying reference gene primers gave estimates of nucleated cell counts. Clones were sequenced by immunoSEQ multiplex PCR, and TCRdb holds only the in-frame ones, with some missing. V and J calls and clone size follow that table, whereas D and trimming were derived from the DNA. The sample holds roughly 340,000 clones, around 90% seen once. This clone was detected only a few times. The CDR3 has 15 residues. V was clipped by 3 bases and J by 2 bases, with 13 bases between them. Germline loops: CDR1 SEHNR, CDR2 FQNEAQ (reference sequence). This TCR was recovered from a woman aged 18-29 years who had recovered from COVID-19. Sequences were obtained from peripheral blood. The chain joins TRBV7-9 to TRBJ2-5; D call uncertain. CDR3 bases: TGTGCCAGCAGCTTGATGGGCCGTGGTCAAGAGACCCAGTACTTC. This codes for CASSLMGRGQETQYF.